This record concerns one T cell receptor beta chain sequence. Its antigen is as yet unknown. CDR1 SGHRS and CDR2 YFSETQ come from the germline V gene. The CDR3 is 15 amino acids. The V gene end was trimmed by 4 bases and the J gene end by 2 bases; junction bases not matched to a gene: 6. Clones were sequenced by immunoSEQ multiplex PCR, and TCRdb holds only the in-frame ones, with some missing. Of about 69,000 clones listed, about 88% were seen once; the top ten hold about 4%. This sample stems from a study of OX40 agonist ivuxolimab in advanced cancers. Study details: Given to patients was ivuxolimab, an agonistic anti-OX40 (CD134) antibody. Study observations and caveats: Certain nonresponding patients likewise had low normalized T-cell clonal expansion.

The V and J genes are TRBV5-1 and TRBJ2-3, with 8 bases that match TRBD2. The material was CD4+ or CD8+ T cells sorted from blood, obtained in a trial of the OX40 agonist ivuxolimab. This TCR came from an adult with an advanced solid tumor such as melanoma, head and neck, liver or kidney cancer. In DNA, the CDR3 is TGCGCCAGCAGCCCCTTAGCGGGACCCACAGATACGCAGTATTTT. This translates into CASSPLAGPTDTQYF.